A selection of T cell receptor beta chains follows, all from one sample in a study of cytomegalovirus exposure and HLA in healthy donors. Assay: immunoSEQ multiplex PCR; the TCRdb copy retains only in-frame clones and omits some. The sample lists some 120,000 clones, roughly 86% occurring once. Sequences were obtained from PBMCs. Receptor source: a young man in good health and CMV-seronegative. Both conserved end residues are part of each CDR3. The D gene is left open where the match is weak. A row's size may be missing; if present it is once, few, many or a size class.

j_call d_call clone_size v_call cdr3_nt cdr3_aa
TRBJ2-7 NA NA TRBV18 TGTGCCAGCCGCGGGCACTACGAGCAGTACTTC CASRGHYEQYF
TRBJ2-7 NA NA TRBV6-1 TGTGCCAGCAGTGAAGCTCCGGGGTGGTACGAGCAGTACTTC CASSEAPGWYEQYF
TRBJ2-3 TRBD2 NA TRBV19 TGTGCCAGTAGTACAGGACTAGCGGGGGCCACAGATACGCAGTATTTT CASSTGLAGATDTQYF
TRBJ2-2 NA few TRBV7-9 TGTGCCAGCAGCTCCGAATCAGACACCGGGGAGCTGTTTTTT CASSSESDTGELFF
TRBJ2-7 TRBD2 NA TRBV29-1 TGCAGCGTCGGGACTAGCGGGGGGCCGAATCTCTACGAGCAGTACTTC CSVGTSGGPNLYEQYF
TRBJ1-1 NA NA TRBV7-9 TGTGCCAGCAGTAGCCGAGGGGGCACTGAAGCTTTCTTT CASSSRGGTEAFF
TRBJ2-1 NA NA TRBV21-1 TGTGCCAGCGGGTGGGGACTAGCGTCAAATGAGCAGTTCTTC CASGWGLASNEQFF
TRBJ2-7 NA NA TRBV2 TGTGCCAGCACCCCTATAACTAGTATCGACGAGCAGTACTTC CASTPITSIDEQYF
TRBJ2-2 NA few TRBV9 TGTGCCAGCAGCGTAGGACTGACCGAACCCGGGGAGCTGTTTTTT CASSVGLTEPGELFF
TRBJ2-7 TRBD2 NA TRBV4-2 TGTGCCAGCAGCCAATCCTCACTAGCGGGGGGAAGGGAGCAGTACTTC CASSQSSLAGGREQYF
TRBJ1-2 NA few TRBV2 TGTGCCAGCAGTCCCTACAGTGATTCCTATGGCTACACCTTC CASSPYSDSYGYTF
TRBJ2-7 NA NA TRBV2 TGTGCCAGCAGTGAAACGGGATTCGGTAAGCAGTACTTC CASSETGFGKQYF
TRBJ1-2 TRBD1 once TRBV5-5 TGTGCCAGCAGCTCGGGACAGGGACGACATGGCTACACCTTC CASSSGQGRHGYTF
TRBJ2-7 TRBD2 NA TRBV19 TGTGCCAGTAGTATCCCTCGGACTAGCGGACCCTACGAGCAGTACTTC CASSIPRTSGPYEQYF
TRBJ1-2 NA NA TRBV7-3 TGTGCCAGCAGCTTAACAGGGGGAGATGGCTACACCTTC CASSLTGGDGYTF
TRBJ2-5 NA once TRBV19 TGTGCCAGTAGTATGGGCAGAGCGGGTGGGCAAGAGACCCAGTACTTC CASSMGRAGGQETQYF
TRBJ2-5 TRBD2 NA TRBV2 TGTGCCAGCAGTGAGCCCAGCGGGGGCGAGACCCAGTACTTC CASSEPSGGETQYF
TRBJ1-2 TRBD1 few TRBV2 TGTGCCAGCAGAGTTACAGGGGGCGCCAAAGGCTACACCTTC CASRVTGGAKGYTF
TRBJ1-1 TRBD1 NA TRBV2 TGTGCCAGCAAGAGGATACAGGGGGCCTCTGAAGCTTTCTTT CASKRIQGASEAFF
TRBJ1-1 NA once TRBV2 TGTGCCAGCAGAAACAGGTTGAACACTGAAGCTTTCTTT CASRNRLNTEAFF
TRBJ2-7 NA NA TRBV4-2 TGTGCCAGCAGCCAAGATCAGGGGCGGGGGTTCTCCTACGAGCAGTACTTC CASSQDQGRGFSYEQYF
TRBJ2-7 NA NA TRBV27 TGTGCCAGCAGTTTATACGGTCGCTACGAGCAGTACTTC CASSLYGRYEQYF
TRBJ1-1 NA few TRBV19 TGTGCCAGTAGTATAGCTTCCAGCAGGTCCCTCAAAAACACTGAAGCTTTCTTT CASSIASSRSLKNTEAFF
TRBJ1-1 TRBD1 NA TRBV14 TGTGCCAGCAGCCAAAGACAGGGCAGGGACACTGAAGCTTTCTTT CASSQRQGRDTEAFF
TRBJ1-4 NA NA TRBV20-1 TGCAGTGGGGTTGGAGGCGAAAAACTGTTTTTT CSGVGGEKLFF
TRBJ1-6 TRBD1 few TRBV27 TGTGCCAGCAGTTCGGGGACAGGGGACTCACCCCTCCACTTT CASSSGTGDSPLHF
TRBJ2-1 NA NA TRBV6-6 TGTGCCAGCAGTTACTCTTCGGGCAGGGCATATCATGAGCAGTTCTTC CASSYSSGRAYHEQFF
TRBJ1-5 NA NA TRBV6-5 TGTGCCAGCAGTTCATCCGGGGGGGTCTTGCGGCCCCAGCATTTT CASSSSGGVLRPQHF
TRBJ2-7 TRBD2 NA TRBV7-6 TGTGCCAGCAGCCCCTGGGGAGGGACCTACGAGCAGTACTTC CASSPWGGTYEQYF
TRBJ1-1 NA few TRBV29-1 TGCAGCGTTGATCGGGGAATGAACACTGAAGCTTTCTTT CSVDRGMNTEAFF
TRBJ2-7 TRBD2 NA TRBV9 TGTGCCAGCAGCAAGACTAGCGGGGCCGGGGAGCAGTACTTC CASSKTSGAGEQYF
TRBJ2-7 NA NA TRBV5-4 TGTGCCAGCAGCTTCGTAAGGGGGACCTACGAGCAGTACTTC CASSFVRGTYEQYF
TRBJ2-5 NA NA TRBV7-9 TGTGCCAGCAGCTTGGAGGGGGCCGAGACCCAGTACTTC CASSLEGAETQYF
TRBJ2-1 TRBD1 NA TRBV19 TGTGCCAGTAGTACCCTGGACAGGTCCTTCTACAATGAGCAGTTCTTC CASSTLDRSFYNEQFF
TRBJ2-5 NA NA TRBV6-6 TGTGCCAGCAGTTTCGACGGGAAGACCCAGTACTTC CASSFDGKTQYF
TRBJ1-2 NA NA TRBV6-5 TGTGCCAGCAGTTACTACGGAGATGGCTACACCTTC CASSYYGDGYTF
TRBJ2-1 TRBD2 NA TRBV2 TGTGCCAGGGCGGGGGGCCAATACAATGAGCAGTTCTTC CARAGGQYNEQFF